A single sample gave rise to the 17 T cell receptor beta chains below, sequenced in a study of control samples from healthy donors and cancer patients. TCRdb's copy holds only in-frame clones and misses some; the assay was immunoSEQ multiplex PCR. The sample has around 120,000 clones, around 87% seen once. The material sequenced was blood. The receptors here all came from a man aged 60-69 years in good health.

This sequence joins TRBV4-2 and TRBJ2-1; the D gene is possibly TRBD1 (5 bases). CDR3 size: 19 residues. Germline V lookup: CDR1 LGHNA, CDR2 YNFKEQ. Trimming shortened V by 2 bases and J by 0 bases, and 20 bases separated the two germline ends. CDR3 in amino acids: CASSQFIGQGPSSYNEQFF. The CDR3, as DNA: TGTGCCAGCAGCCAATTCATTGGGCAGGGCCCGAGCTCCTACAATGAGCAGTTCTTC.

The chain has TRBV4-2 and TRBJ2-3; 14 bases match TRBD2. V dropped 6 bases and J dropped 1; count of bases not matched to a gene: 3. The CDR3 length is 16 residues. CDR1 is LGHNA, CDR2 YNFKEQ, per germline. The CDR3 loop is CASSRTSGGRTDTQYF. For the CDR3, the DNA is TGTGCCAGCAGTCGGACTAGCGGGGGGCGCACAGATACGCAGTATTTT.

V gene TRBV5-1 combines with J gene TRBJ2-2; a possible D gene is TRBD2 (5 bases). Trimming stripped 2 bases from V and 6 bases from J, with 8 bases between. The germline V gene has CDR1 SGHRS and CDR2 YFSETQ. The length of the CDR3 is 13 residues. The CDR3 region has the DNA TGCGCCAGCAGCTTCCTTAGCGCCGGGGAGCTGTTTTTT. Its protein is CASSFLSAGELFF.

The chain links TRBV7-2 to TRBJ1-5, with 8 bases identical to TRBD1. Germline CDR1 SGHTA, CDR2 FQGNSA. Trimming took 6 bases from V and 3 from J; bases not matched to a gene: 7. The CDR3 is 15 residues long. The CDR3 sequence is CASSLTGANNQPQHF. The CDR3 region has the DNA TGTGCCAGCAGTTTGACAGGGGCCAACAATCAGCCCCAGCATTTT.

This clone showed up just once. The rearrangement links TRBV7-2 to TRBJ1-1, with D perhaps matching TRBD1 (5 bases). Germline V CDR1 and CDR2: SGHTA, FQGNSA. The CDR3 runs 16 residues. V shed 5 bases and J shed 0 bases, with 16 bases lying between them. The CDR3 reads CASSIHGAGLNTEAFF. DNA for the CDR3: TGTGCCAGCAGCATACACGGGGCAGGGTTGAACACTGAAGCTTTCTTT.

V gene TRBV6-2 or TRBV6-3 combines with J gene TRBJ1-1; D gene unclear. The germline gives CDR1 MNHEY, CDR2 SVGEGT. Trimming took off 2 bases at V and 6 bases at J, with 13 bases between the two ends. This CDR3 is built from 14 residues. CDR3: CASSYPEAIAEAFF. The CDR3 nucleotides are TGTGCCAGCAGTTACCCAGAGGCGATCGCTGAAGCTTTCTTT.

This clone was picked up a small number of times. This CDR3 reads CASSLRTFGQPQHF. DNA of the CDR3: TGTGCCAGCAGCTTACGGACCTTTGGGCAGCCCCAGCATTTT. The V call is TRBV7-2, the J call TRBJ1-5, with D hard to call. Germline lookup yields CDR1 SGHTA and CDR2 FQGNSA. This CDR3 region has 14 residues. V shed 2 bases and J shed 7 bases, with 12 bases lying between them.

This CDR3 reads CASSFTQATNEKLFF. The CDR3 nucleotides read TGTGCCAGCAGCTTTACACAGGCAACTAATGAAAAACTGTTTTTT. The rearrangement uses TRBV7-9 and TRBJ1-4, with D perhaps matching TRBD1 (5 bases). CDR3 length equals 15 residues. Trimming removed 3 bases at V and 0 bases at J, with 8 bases between. Looked up from germline, CDR1 is SEHNR and CDR2 is FQNEAQ (reference sequence).

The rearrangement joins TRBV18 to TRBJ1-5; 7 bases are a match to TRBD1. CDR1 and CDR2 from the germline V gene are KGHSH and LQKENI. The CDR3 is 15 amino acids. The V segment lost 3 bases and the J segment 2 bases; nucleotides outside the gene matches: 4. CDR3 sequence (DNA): TGTGCCAGCTCACCCAATACAGGGGGCAATCAGCCCCAGCATTTT. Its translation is CASSPNTGGNQPQHF.

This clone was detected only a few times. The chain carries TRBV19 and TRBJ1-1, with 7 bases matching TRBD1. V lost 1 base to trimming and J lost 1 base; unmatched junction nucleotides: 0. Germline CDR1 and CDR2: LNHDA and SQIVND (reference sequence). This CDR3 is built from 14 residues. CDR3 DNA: TGTGCCAGTAGTATAGGGACAGGGAACACTGAAGCTTTCTTT. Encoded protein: CASSIGTGNTEAFF.

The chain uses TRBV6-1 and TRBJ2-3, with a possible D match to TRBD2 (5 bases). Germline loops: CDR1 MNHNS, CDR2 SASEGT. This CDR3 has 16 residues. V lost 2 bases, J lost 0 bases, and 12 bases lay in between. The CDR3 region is CASSESGLVSTDTQYF. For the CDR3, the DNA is TGTGCCAGCAGTGAATCGGGATTGGTGAGCACAGATACGCAGTATTTT.

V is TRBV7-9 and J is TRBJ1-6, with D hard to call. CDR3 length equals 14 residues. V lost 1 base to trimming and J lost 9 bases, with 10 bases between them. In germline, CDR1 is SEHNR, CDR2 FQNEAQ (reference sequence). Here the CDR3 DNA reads TGTGCCAGCAGCTTAGAGCGCAGAACTTCACCCCTCCACTTT. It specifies CASSLERRTSPLHF. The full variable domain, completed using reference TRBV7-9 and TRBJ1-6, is DTGVSQNPRHKITKRGQNVTFRCDPISEHNRLYWYRQTLGQGPEFLTYFQNEAQLEKSRLLSDRFSAERPKGSFSTLEIQRTEQGDSAMYLCASSLERRTSPLHFGNGTRLTVT.

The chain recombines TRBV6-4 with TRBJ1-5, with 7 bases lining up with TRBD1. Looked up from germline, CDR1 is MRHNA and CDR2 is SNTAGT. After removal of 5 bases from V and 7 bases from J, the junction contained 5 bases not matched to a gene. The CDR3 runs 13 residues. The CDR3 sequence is CASSLDRLQPQHF. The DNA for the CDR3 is TGTGCCAGCAGTCTGGACAGGCTCCAGCCCCAGCATTTT.

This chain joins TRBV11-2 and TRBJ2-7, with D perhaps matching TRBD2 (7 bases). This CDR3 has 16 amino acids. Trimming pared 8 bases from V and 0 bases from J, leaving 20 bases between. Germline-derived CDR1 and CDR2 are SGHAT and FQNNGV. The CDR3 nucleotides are TGTGCCAGCGGGACAAAGGGGGGGTCTAGCTCCTACGAGCAGTACTTC. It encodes CASGTKGGSSSYEQYF. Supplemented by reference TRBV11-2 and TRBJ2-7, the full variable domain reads EAGVAQSPRYKIIEKRQSVAFWCNPISGHATLYWYQQILGQGPKLLIQFQNNGVVDDSQLPKDRFSAERLKGVDSTLKIQPAKLEDSAVYLCASGTKGGSSSYEQYFGPGTRLTVT.

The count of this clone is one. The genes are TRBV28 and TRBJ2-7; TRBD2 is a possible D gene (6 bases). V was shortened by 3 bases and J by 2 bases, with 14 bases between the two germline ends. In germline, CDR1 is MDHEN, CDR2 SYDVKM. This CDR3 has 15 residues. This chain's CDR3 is CASSFRGTLTYEQYF. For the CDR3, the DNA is TGTGCCAGCAGTTTCCGGGGGACCCTTACCTACGAGCAGTACTTC.

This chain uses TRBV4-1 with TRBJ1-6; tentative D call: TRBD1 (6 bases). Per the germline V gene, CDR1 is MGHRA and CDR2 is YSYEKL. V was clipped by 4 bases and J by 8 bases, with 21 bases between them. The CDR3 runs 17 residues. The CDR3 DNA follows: TGCGCCAGCAGCCCGAATTCAGGGGCCCCGAGGGATTCACCCCTCCACTTT. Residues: CASSPNSGAPRDSPLHF.

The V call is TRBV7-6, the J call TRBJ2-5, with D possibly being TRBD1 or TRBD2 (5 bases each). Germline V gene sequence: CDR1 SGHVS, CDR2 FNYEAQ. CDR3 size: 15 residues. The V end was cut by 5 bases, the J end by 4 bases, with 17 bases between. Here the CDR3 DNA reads TGTGCCAGCAGCCCTAAAACCCCTGGGGGAGAGACCCAGTACTTC. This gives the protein CASSPKTPGGETQYF.